The entry that follows covers one TCR beta chain sequence. This clonotype was seen only a few times. Its target antigen remains unknown. The record has no base qualities; no much larger clone is one base away. This specimen comes from a study of response to subunit inactivated influenza vaccine (dated by TCRdb to 2016 to 2019). Regarding the complete study: Deep quantitative T cell receptor repertoire profiling was used in the study to track responses to a trivalent subunit inactivated influenza vaccine.

The library came from RT-PCR. The sequencer was an Illumina HiSeq 2500. The public reads were reprocessed in TCRdb via fastp at Q25 and MiXCR, keeping in-frame beta chains. Each CDR3 protein appears once, grouped with its most common genes and DNA. The sample yields about 190,000 distinct CDR3 sequences; approximately 15% were counted once. The ten largest clones represent about a quarter of the sample. Study-wide conclusions, independent of this receptor: It was suggested by the authors that each seasonal influenza vaccination may recruit only a limited number of new T cells.

There are 15 amino acids in the CDR3, from cysteine to phenylalanine inclusive. CDR3 DNA is the only sequence kept; it has 45 bases, read in frame from the first base. CDR1 and CDR2 were assigned from the germline V gene as SQVTM and ANQGSEA. At the junction V is shortened by 3 bases and J by 5 bases, with 17 bases in between. Sequences were derived from CD8+ T cells sorted from PBMCs, sampled 5 days after vaccination. This sequence uses TRBV29-1 and TRBJ2-1, with TRBD2 as a weak D call on 6 bases. The clonotype was recovered from a man in his forties or fifties who received an inactivated influenza vaccine. Donor details come from another sample of the same person, matched by shared clones. This receptor carries the CDR3 CSVEGVAADNNEQFF. The DNA sequence is TGCAGCGTTGAGGGGGTAGCGGCCGACAACAATGAGCAGTTCTTC.